Following are 8 T cell receptor beta chains from one sample sequenced in a study of blood T cell repertoires in COVID-19. The data were produced by immunoSEQ multiplex PCR, yet TCRdb's version contains in-frame clones alone and is incomplete. This repertoire shows about 310,000 clones, 70% to 90% found once; its top ten account for approximately 8.1%. The sequenced sample consisted of peripheral blood. These receptors originate from a woman in her fifties or sixties who had recovered from COVID-19.

The chain has TRBV28 and TRBJ2-5; TRBD1 might be the D (5 bases). CDR3 length: 15 residues. The germline V gene encodes CDR1 MDHEN and CDR2 SYDVKM. Trimming pared 6 bases from V and 0 bases from J, leaving 14 bases between. CDR3 region: CASSPDSSYQETQYF. CDR3 bases: TGTGCCAGCAGCCCTGACAGCTCCTACCAAGAGACCCAGTACTTC.

The rearrangement joins TRBV18 to TRBJ2-3, with a tentative D call TRBD1 (6 bases). V was clipped by 1 base and J by 4 bases, with 6 bases between them. CDR3 length equals 13 residues. CDR1 and CDR2 from the germline V gene are KGHSH and LQKENI. The CDR3 nucleotides are TGTGCCAGCTCACCACAGGGGGCAGATACGCAGTATTTT. It is translated as CASSPQGADTQYF.

This clone was seen a handful of times. This chain joins TRBV7-2 and TRBJ2-1; 15 bases fit TRBD2. The length of the CDR3 is 18 residues. With V trimmed by 4 bases and J by 4 bases, 8 bases remained unmatched. Germline V gene lookup returns CDR1 SGHTA and CDR2 FQGNSA. The CDR3 reads CASSYRPGLAGGYNEQFF. CDR3 in DNA: TGTGCCAGCAGCTACAGACCGGGACTAGCGGGGGGTTACAATGAGCAGTTCTTC.

The chain links TRBV19 to TRBJ2-3; D possibly corresponds to TRBD2 (5 bases). Germline assignment: CDR1 LNHDA and CDR2 SQIVND (reference sequence). The ends were cut back, 7 bases at V and 2 bases at J, with 13 bases in the middle. The CDR3 totals 14 residues. The CDR3: CASTLGLATDTQYF. CDR3 DNA sequence: TGTGCCAGTACCCTCGGACTGGCCACAGATACGCAGTATTTT.

V usage is TRBV28 and J usage is TRBJ1-5; D gene ambiguous. Trimming removed 6 bases at V and 10 bases at J, with 16 bases between. Germline CDR1 is MDHEN and CDR2 is SYDVKM. This CDR3 is built from 13 residues. CDR3 nucleotides: TGTGCCAGCAGCCCATCACAACCCATCCCCCAGCATTTT. This translates into CASSPSQPIPQHF. Supplemented by reference TRBV28 and TRBJ1-5, the full variable domain reads DVKVTQSSRYLVKRTGEKVFLECVQDMDHENMFWYRQDPGLGLRLIYFSYDVKMKEKGDIPEGYSVSREKKERFSLILESASTNQTSMYLCASSPSQPIPQHFGDGTRLSIL.

The V call is TRBV5-5, the J call TRBJ1-6, with 7 positions matching TRBD1. Germline trimming cut 5 bases from V and 10 bases from J; bases unmatched to any gene: 3. The CDR3 loop spans 12 amino acids. Germline CDR1 reads SGHKS; CDR2 reads YYEKEE (reference sequence). CDR3: CASRRQGSPLHF. In nucleotides, the CDR3 is TGTGCCAGCAGACGACAGGGATCACCCCTCCACTTT.

This clone occurred a few times. This sequence joins TRBV7-2 and TRBJ1-1, with D tentatively TRBD1 (5 bases). Trimming shortened V by 1 base and J by 0 bases, and 6 bases separated the two germline ends. Per germline, CDR1 SGHTA and CDR2 FQGNSA. CDR3 length equals 14 residues. The CDR3 protein is CASSLGGMNTEAFF. The DNA for the CDR3 is TGTGCCAGCAGCTTAGGGGGCATGAACACTGAAGCTTTCTTT.

This clone has more than one count but fewer than ten. This rearrangement joins TRBV7-9 to TRBJ2-1, with 14 bases aligning to TRBD2. Trimming cost V 8 bases and J 7 bases; bases outside gene matches: 7. This CDR3 has 15 amino acids. Germline CDR1 SEHNR, CDR2 FQNEAQ (reference sequence). CDR3 bases: TGTGCCAGCTGGCGGGGACTAGCGGGAGTGAATGAGCAGTTCTTC. This translates into CASWRGLAGVNEQFF.